Listed here is a single T cell receptor beta chain. Its cognate antigen is unknown. Controls were age- and sex-matched healthy donors. Germline V gene data show CDR1 as LGHNA and CDR2 as YSLEER. The V and J ends lost 3 bases and 4 bases, in that order; junction bases with no gene match: 4. The CDR3 has 15 amino acids. This sample was taken from a study of CD8 T cells in Susac syndrome. cDNA came from approximately 0.5 to 1 ug RNA primed by random hexamers. An immunoSEQ multiplex PCR amplified TCR beta CDR3 over 54 Vbeta and 13 Jbeta. TCRdb re-derived calls from the immunoSEQ multiplex PCR reads in MiXCR, one entry per CDR3 protein. The table lists 150,000 or so distinct CDR3 sequences, about 93% of them singletons. General study points: The TCR sequencing and HLA analysis in the study involved a relatively small number of individuals, as the study acknowledged.

The TCR originated in a human donor in good health. The chain joins TRBV4-3 to TRBJ2-3; 10 nucleotides line up with TRBD2. The sequenced sample consisted of CD4+ T cells from PBMCs. CDR3 nucleotide sequence: TGCGCCAGCAGCCAGATAGCGGGGGGTTCAGATACGCAGTATTTT. Protein product: CASSQIAGGSDTQYF.